The rows below give T cell receptor beta chains drawn from one sample of a study of CD8 T cells in ankylosing spondylitis. TCRdb reanalysed the 5' RACE reads using MiXCR and keeps one entry per CDR3 protein. The data contain some 400,000 distinct CDR3 sequences, about 22% of them seen just once; the ten biggest clones take up around 17%. The sequenced material came from blood, either unsorted or a sorted T cell fraction (not recorded which). The receptors stem from a male donor with ankylosing spondylitis. Each CDR3 is given with its conserved first and last residue. A D gene is named only where the DNA matches it firmly. Clone size, where shown, is once, few, many, or a class for clones that have expanded.

NA,TRBJ1-1,TRBV7-2,NA,TGTGCCAGCAGCTTACAGGGTCTCACTGAAGCTTTCTTT,CASSLQGLTEAFF
NA,TRBJ2-3,TRBV4-2,TRBD2,TGTGCCAGCAGCCAAGATCTAAGCGGGAGGTCAGATACGCAGTATTTT,CASSQDLSGRSDTQYF
few,TRBJ2-7,TRBV5-1,NA,TGCGCCAGCAGATCGGGGGACGAGCAGTACTTC,CASRSGDEQYF
few,TRBJ2-3,TRBV6-4,NA,TGTGCCAGCAGTGACTCCGACAGGCGCACAGATACGCAGTATTTT,CASSDSDRRTDTQYF
NA,TRBJ2-3,TRBV7-9,NA,TGTGCCAGCAGCTCCGCTGGGCGGGCAGATACGCAGTATTTT,CASSSAGRADTQYF
many,TRBJ1-1,TRBV6-1,NA,TGTGCCAGCAGGGCACAGGTTTCGGTGGACACTGAAGCTTTCTTT,CASRAQVSVDTEAFF
NA,TRBJ2-7,TRBV3-1,NA,TGTGCCAGCAGCCAGGCAGAAGGGGGCGAGCAGTACTTC,CASSQAEGGEQYF
few,TRBJ2-1,TRBV2,NA,TGTGCCAGCAGTGAACGCGGCGGGGTGAACAATGAGCAGTTCTTC,CASSERGGVNNEQFF
few,TRBJ2-1,TRBV20-1,TRBD2,TGCAGTGCTAGAGACCCCGGGGGAGCGGGAGGTGGAAGGGATGAGCAGTTCTTC,CSARDPGGAGGGRDEQFF
few,TRBJ2-5,TRBV29-1,NA,TGCAGCGGACGCCAGGGAGGAGAGACCCAGTACTTC,CSGRQGGETQYF